The 26 T cell receptor beta chains listed next were all sequenced from one sample in a study of OX40 agonist ivuxolimab in advanced cancers. Sequencing used immunoSEQ multiplex PCR; TCRdb keeps in-frame clones, though not all of them. The sample includes around 80,000 clones, around 88% seen only once; the top ten take 0.75% to 0.95%. The source material was CD4+ or CD8+ T cells sorted from blood, sampled in a trial of the OX40 agonist ivuxolimab. The receptors originated from an adult with an advanced solid tumor such as melanoma, head and neck, liver or kidney cancer.

This chain uses TRBV5-5 with TRBJ2-3; unclear D gene. The CDR3 loop spans 17 amino acids. V was trimmed by 4 bases and J by 5 bases, leaving 23 bases between them. The germline V gene encodes CDR1 SGHKS and CDR2 YYEKEE (reference sequence). CDR3 in amino acids: CASSTRTSLAWVDTQYF. The CDR3 DNA is TGTGCCAGCAGCACACGAACGTCGCTCGCCTGGGTAGATACGCAGTATTTT.

This sequence joins TRBV6-6 and TRBJ2-1; 7 bases agree with TRBD1. The CDR3 loop spans 15 amino acids. The V and J ends lost 7 bases and 1 base, in that order; junction bases with no gene match: 7. Germline CDR1 is MNHNY and CDR2 is SVGAGI (reference sequence). CDR3 in DNA: TGTGCCAGCACCCCGGACAGGAGGTCCTACAATGAGCAGTTCTTC. Translating gives CASTPDRRSYNEQFF.

The rearrangement links TRBV19 to TRBJ1-1; D remains ambiguous. Germline loops: CDR1 LNHDA, CDR2 SQIVND (reference sequence). There are 17 residues in the CDR3. Trimming shortened V by 6 bases and J by 1 base, and 21 bases separated the two germline ends. DNA for the CDR3: TGTGCCAGTAGCCCGAATTCGGGCAGGCCTTCGAACACTGAAGCTTTCTTT. As protein: CASSPNSGRPSNTEAFF. Supplemented by reference TRBV19 and TRBJ1-1, the full variable domain reads DGGITQSPKYLFRKEGQNVTLSCEQNLNHDAMYWYRQDPGQGLRLIYYSQIVNDFQKGDIAEGYSVSREKKESFPLTVTSAQKNPTAFYLCASSPNSGRPSNTEAFFGQGTRLTVV.

This chain joins TRBV5-1 and TRBJ2-3, with 8 bases fitting TRBD2. V gave up 1 base and J gave up 0 bases; unmatched junction bases: 4. Germline V gene data show CDR1 as SGHRS and CDR2 as YFSETQ. This CDR3 is built from 16 residues. CDR3 DNA sequence: TGCGCCAGCAGCTTGCTAGCGGGTAGAAGCACAGATACGCAGTATTTT. It translates to CASSLLAGRSTDTQYF.

This chain links TRBV21-1 with TRBJ2-1. TRBV21-1 is noted as a pseudogene. The CDR3 totals 16 residues. In DNA, the CDR3 is TGTGCCAGCAGCAGACCGGGACAAGGGACTGCCTTTGAGCAGTTCTTC. Residues: CASSRPGQGTAFEQFF.

The chain employs TRBV19 and TRBJ2-2, with TRBD1 as a possible D gene (6 bases). Germline V gene data show CDR1 as LNHDA and CDR2 as SQIVND (reference sequence). The CDR3 has 17 residues. Trimming cost V 2 bases and J 2 bases, with 15 bases left between them. CDR3 amino acids: CASSISLGRGNTGELFF. Here the CDR3 DNA reads TGTGCCAGTAGTATATCCCTGGGCAGGGGAAACACCGGGGAGCTGTTTTTT.

CDR3 bases: TGTGCCAGCAGCAAAACTCTAGCGGGAGTCGCGAATGAGCAGTTCTTC. This codes for CASSKTLAGVANEQFF. The V call is TRBV27, the J call TRBJ2-1, with TRBD2 identical over 10 bases. V dropped 6 bases and J dropped 7; count of bases not matched to a gene: 12. Germline loops: CDR1 MNHEY, CDR2 SMNVEV (reference sequence). This CDR3 comprises 16 residues.

This chain connects TRBV9 to TRBJ2-1; D might be TRBD2 (6 bases). This CDR3 has 15 amino acids. Germline assignment: CDR1 SGDLS and CDR2 YYNGEE. The V gene lost 0 bases and the J gene lost 4 bases, with 11 bases spanning the gap. CDR3 sequence: CASSVVSGPYNEQFF. The CDR3 coding sequence is TGTGCCAGCAGCGTAGTCAGCGGGCCTTACAATGAGCAGTTCTTC.

The CDR3 here is CASRSSGGWGNQPQHF. For the CDR3, the DNA is TGTGCCAGTAGGTCCTCCGGGGGTTGGGGCAATCAGCCCCAGCATTTT. V and J are TRBV19 and TRBJ1-5; tentatively, D is TRBD1 (5 bases). The CDR3 runs to 16 residues. CDR1 and CDR2 from the germline V gene are LNHDA and SQIVND (reference sequence). The V and J ends lost 6 bases and 2 bases respectively, with 17 bases between them.

The V gene is TRBV9, the J gene TRBJ1-3; D gene unclear. V was pared by 0 bases and J by 4 bases, with 17 bases between. Germline CDR1 reads SGDLS; CDR2 reads YYNGEE. The CDR3 has 17 residues. The CDR3 DNA is TGTGCCAGCAGCGTAGAATGGGGAGGTCGCACCGGAAACACCATATATTTT. Translated: CASSVEWGGRTGNTIYF.

This clone has just a few counts. This chain uses TRBV7-9 with TRBJ2-7; 11 nucleotides match TRBD2. This CDR3 region has 15 residues. V gave up 1 base and J gave up 1 base; unmatched junction bases: 0. Germline values: CDR1 SEHNR, CDR2 FQNEAQ (reference sequence). As DNA, the CDR3 is TGTGCCAGCAGCTTAGGGACTAGCGGGTCCTACGAGCAGTACTTC. Encoded protein: CASSLGTSGSYEQYF.

The chain carries TRBV7-9 and TRBJ2-3; 9 nucleotides agree with TRBD2. The CDR3 has 15 amino acids. In germline, CDR1 is SEHNR, CDR2 FQNEAQ (reference sequence). V was pared by 4 bases and J by 6 bases, with 8 bases of the junction left unmatched. The CDR3 loop is CASSSPLSGRDTQYF. Here the CDR3 DNA reads TGTGCCAGCAGCTCCCCCTTGAGCGGGAGGGATACGCAGTATTTT.

The table lists this clone with a count of one. The genes are TRBV5-6 and TRBJ2-2; D is perhaps TRBD2 (5 bases). CDR1 is SGHDT and CDR2 is YYEEEE in the germline V gene. The CDR3 loop spans 15 amino acids. Deletions cut 2 bases from V and 5 bases from J, with 13 bases between. This CDR3 is CASSFIRGYTGELFF. The CDR3 DNA sequence: TGTGCCAGCAGCTTTATTCGGGGTTATACCGGGGAGCTGTTTTTT.

The V and J genes are TRBV5-6 and TRBJ2-7; D not resolved. Germline lookup yields CDR1 SGHDT and CDR2 YYEEEE. CDR3 length equals 12 residues. V was trimmed by 4 bases and J by 3 bases, leaving 8 bases between them. The CDR3 sequence: CASSRPNYEQYF. The CDR3 bases are TGTGCCAGCAGCCGACCCAACTACGAGCAGTACTTC.

The genes are TRBV28 and TRBJ2-3, with TRBD2 matching 7 bases. Germline V gene data show CDR1 as MDHEN and CDR2 as SYDVKM. The CDR3 totals 12 residues. This chain's CDR3 is CAPGLRTDTQYF. CDR3 DNA sequence: TGTGCTCCGGGACTACGCACAGATACGCAGTATTTT.

The chain joins TRBV7-2 to TRBJ2-3; D unresolved. Germline assignment: CDR1 SGHTA and CDR2 FQGNSA. V was clipped by 5 bases and J by 3 bases, with 9 bases between them. The CDR3 sequence is 13 residues long. CDR3 DNA: TGTGCCAGCAGCGGCTTCTTAACAGATACGCAGTATTTT. It is translated as CASSGFLTDTQYF.

The table lists this clone with a count of one. The rearrangement joins TRBV10-3 to TRBJ2-7; a weak D match, TRBD2 (5 bases). Germline assignment: CDR1 ENHRY and CDR2 SYGVKD. V lost 10 bases, J lost 0 bases, and 10 bases lay in between. CDR3 length: 12 amino acids. This chain's CDR3 is CASRGSSYEQYF. The DNA for the CDR3 is TGTGCCAGCAGAGGGTCCTCCTACGAGCAGTACTTC.

This clone has only one observation. The chain employs TRBV11-1 and TRBJ2-5, with TRBD2 matching 10 bases. The CDR3 consists of 15 residues. Germline V CDR1 and CDR2: SGHAT, FQDESV (reference sequence). The trim removed 5 bases at V and 3 bases at J, leaving 6 bases unmatched. The CDR3 is CASSHLAGAKETQYF. The CDR3 bases are TGTGCCAGCAGCCACCTAGCGGGAGCGAAAGAGACCCAGTACTTC.

The chain has TRBV19 and TRBJ2-1; possible D gene TRBD2, 5 bases. Germline V gene lookup returns CDR1 LNHDA and CDR2 SQIVND (reference sequence). The CDR3 loop spans 14 amino acids. Trimming took 1 base from V and 5 from J, leaving 9 bases between them. The chain's CDR3 is CASSIAGINNEQFF. CDR3 in DNA: TGTGCCAGTAGTATAGCGGGGATTAACAATGAGCAGTTCTTC.

The chain links TRBV12-5 to TRBJ2-7; the D is unclear. V was trimmed by 0 bases and J by 6 bases, leaving 18 bases between them. This CDR3 has 16 residues. Germline V lookup: CDR1 LGHNT, CDR2 FRNRAP. This chain's CDR3 is CASGLVKWVGFSEQYF. CDR3 bases: TGTGCTAGTGGTTTGGTCAAGTGGGTGGGATTTTCCGAGCAGTACTTC. The full variable domain, completed using reference TRBV12-5 and TRBJ2-7, is DARVTQTPRHKVTEMGQEVTMRCQPILGHNTVFWYRQTMMQGLELLAYFRNRAPLDDSGMPKDRFSAEMPDATLATLKIQPSEPRDSAVYFCASGLVKWVGFSEQYFGPGTRLTVT.

The chain recombines TRBV9 with TRBJ1-1; D is possibly TRBD1 (5 bases). The CDR3 covers 14 residues. The V gene lost 7 bases and the J gene lost 5 bases, with 18 bases spanning the gap. Germline V CDR1 and CDR2: SGDLS, YYNGEE. CDR3 loop: CASSRAGTLTEAFF. DNA of the CDR3: TGTGCCAGCTCCAGGGCCGGGACGTTAACTGAAGCTTTCTTT.

J is TRBJ2-1 and V is TRBV29-1; D is possibly TRBD2 (6 bases). The germline CDR1 and CDR2 sequences are SQVTM and ANQGSEA. CDR3 length equals 12 residues. Trimming took off 4 bases at V and 4 bases at J, with 8 bases between the two ends. CDR3 loop: CSVGSGYNEQFF. The CDR3 DNA is TGCAGCGTTGGTAGCGGTTACAATGAGCAGTTCTTC.

The V call is TRBV7-3, the J call TRBJ2-1, with 8 nucleotides matching TRBD2. V dropped 5 bases and J dropped 14; count of bases not matched to a gene: 11. CDR1 SGHTA and CDR2 FQGTGA come from the germline V gene. The CDR3 is made up of 13 amino acids. CDR3 residues: CASSPPPGTRKFF. Written as DNA, the CDR3 is TGTGCCAGCAGCCCCCCCCCGGGGACTAGAAAGTTCTTC.

V is TRBV6-4 and J is TRBJ2-1; TRBD2 agrees at 8 bases. The CDR3 runs to 15 residues. The ends lost 0 bases at V and 5 bases at J; junction bases unmatched: 3. CDR1 MRHNA and CDR2 SNTAGT come from the germline V gene. CDR3 in DNA: TGTGCCAGCAGTGACTCGCCGGGGGGGAACAATGAGCAGTTCTTC. This translates into CASSDSPGGNNEQFF.

The chain carries TRBV6-1 and TRBJ2-1; the D is unclear. CDR1 is MNHNS and CDR2 is SASEGT in the germline V gene. Between the trimmed V and J ends, which lost 3 bases and 6 bases, there was a span of 12 bases. The CDR3 sequence is 14 residues long. Here the CDR3 DNA reads TGTGCCAGCAGTGATGAGGTCCTCCTCAATGAGCAGTTCTTC. It specifies CASSDEVLLNEQFF.

This clone has just one count. CDR3 residues: CASSLAGRGLNIQYF. The CDR3 coding sequence is TGCGCCAGCAGCTTGGCCGGCAGGGGGCTAAACATTCAGTACTTC. The chain uses TRBV5-1 and TRBJ2-4, with 8 bases lining up with TRBD1. Germline V lookup: CDR1 SGHRS, CDR2 YFSETQ. The CDR3 totals 15 residues. The ends lost 0 bases at V and 6 bases at J; junction bases unmatched: 5.